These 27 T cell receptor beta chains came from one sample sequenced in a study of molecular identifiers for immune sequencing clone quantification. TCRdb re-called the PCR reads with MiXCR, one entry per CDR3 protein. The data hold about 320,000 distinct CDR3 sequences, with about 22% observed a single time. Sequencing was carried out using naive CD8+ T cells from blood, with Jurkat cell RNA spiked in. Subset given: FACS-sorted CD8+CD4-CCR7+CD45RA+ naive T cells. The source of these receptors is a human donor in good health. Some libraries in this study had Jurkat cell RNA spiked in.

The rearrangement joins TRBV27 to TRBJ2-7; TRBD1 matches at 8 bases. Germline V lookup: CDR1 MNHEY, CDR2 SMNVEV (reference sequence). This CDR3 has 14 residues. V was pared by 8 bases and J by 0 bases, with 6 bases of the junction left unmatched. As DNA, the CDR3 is TGTGCCAGCCAACCGGACAGGGCCTCCTACGAGCAGTACTTC. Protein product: CASQPDRASYEQYF.

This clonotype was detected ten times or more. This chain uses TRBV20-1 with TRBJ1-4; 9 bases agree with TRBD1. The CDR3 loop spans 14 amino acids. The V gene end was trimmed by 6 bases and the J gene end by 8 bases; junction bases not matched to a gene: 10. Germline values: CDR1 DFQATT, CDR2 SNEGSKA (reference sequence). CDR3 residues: CSAHAGTGWEKLFF. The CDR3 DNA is TGCAGTGCCCACGCCGGGACAGGGTGGGAAAAACTGTTTTTT.

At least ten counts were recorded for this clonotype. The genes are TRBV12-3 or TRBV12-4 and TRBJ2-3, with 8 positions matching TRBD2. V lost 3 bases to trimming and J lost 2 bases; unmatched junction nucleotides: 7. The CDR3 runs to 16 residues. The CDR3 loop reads CASSFAAGVLTDTQYF. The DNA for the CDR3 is TGTGCCAGCAGTTTTGCAGCGGGGGTGCTCACAGATACGCAGTATTTT.

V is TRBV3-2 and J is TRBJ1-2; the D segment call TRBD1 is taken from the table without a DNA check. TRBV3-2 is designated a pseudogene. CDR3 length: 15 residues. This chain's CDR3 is CASSQRGQGTFGYTF. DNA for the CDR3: TGTGCCAGCAGCCAACGAGGACAGGGAACTTTTGGCTACACCTTC.

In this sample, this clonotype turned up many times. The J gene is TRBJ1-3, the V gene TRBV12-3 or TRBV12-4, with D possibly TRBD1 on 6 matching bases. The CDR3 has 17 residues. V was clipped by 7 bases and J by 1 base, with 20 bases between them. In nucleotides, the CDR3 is TGTGCCAGCACAGGATCAGGGGCCTCTGGATCTGGAAACACCATATATTTT. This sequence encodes CASTGSGASGSGNTIYF.

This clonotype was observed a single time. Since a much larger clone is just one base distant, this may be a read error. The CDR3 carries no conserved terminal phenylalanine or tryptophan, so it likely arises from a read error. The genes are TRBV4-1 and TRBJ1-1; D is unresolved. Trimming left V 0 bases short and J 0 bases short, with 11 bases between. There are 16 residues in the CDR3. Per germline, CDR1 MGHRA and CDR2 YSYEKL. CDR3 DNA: TGCGCCAGCAGCCAAGATCTGATAGGCGTGAACACTGAAGCTTTCTCT. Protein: CASSQDLIGVNTEAFS.

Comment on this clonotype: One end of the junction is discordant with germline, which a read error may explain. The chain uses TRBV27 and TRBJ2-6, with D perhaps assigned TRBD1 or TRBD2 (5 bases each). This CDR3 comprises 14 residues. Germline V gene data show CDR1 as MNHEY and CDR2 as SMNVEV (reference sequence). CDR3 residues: CASSFGAGVNVLTF. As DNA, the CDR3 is TGTGCCAGCAGTTTCGGGGCTGGGGTCAACGTCCTGACTTTC.

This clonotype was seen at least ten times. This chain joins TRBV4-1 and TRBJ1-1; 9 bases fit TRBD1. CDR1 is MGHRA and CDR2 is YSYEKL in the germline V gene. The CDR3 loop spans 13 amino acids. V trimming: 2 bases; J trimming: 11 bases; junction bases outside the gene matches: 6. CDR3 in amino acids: CASSQSGTGFAFF. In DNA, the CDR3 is TGCGCCAGCAGCCAATCCGGGACAGGGTTCGCTTTCTTT.

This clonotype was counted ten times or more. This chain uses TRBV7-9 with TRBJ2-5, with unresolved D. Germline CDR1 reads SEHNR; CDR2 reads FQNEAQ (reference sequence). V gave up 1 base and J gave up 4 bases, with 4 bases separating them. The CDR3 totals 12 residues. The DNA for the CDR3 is TGTGCCAGCAGCTTAGGGGCAGAGACCCAGTACTTC. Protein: CASSLGAETQYF.

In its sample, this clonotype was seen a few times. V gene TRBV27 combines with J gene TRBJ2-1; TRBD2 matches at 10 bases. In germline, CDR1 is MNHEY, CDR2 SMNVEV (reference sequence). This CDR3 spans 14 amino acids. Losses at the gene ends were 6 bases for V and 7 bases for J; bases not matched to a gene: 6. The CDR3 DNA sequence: TGTGCCAGCAGGCCGGGACTAGCGATTAATGAGCAGTTCTTC. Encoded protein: CASRPGLAINEQFF.

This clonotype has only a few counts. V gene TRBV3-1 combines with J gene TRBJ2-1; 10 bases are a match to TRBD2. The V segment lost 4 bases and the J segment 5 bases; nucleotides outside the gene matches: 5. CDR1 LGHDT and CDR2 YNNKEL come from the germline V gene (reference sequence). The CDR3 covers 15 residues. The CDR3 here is CASSPRLAGDNEQFF. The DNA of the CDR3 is TGTGCCAGCAGCCCCAGGCTAGCGGGAGACAATGAGCAGTTCTTC.

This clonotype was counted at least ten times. Written as DNA, the CDR3 is TGTGCCAGCAGCACTGACAATGAGCAGTTCTTC. It is translated as CASSTDNEQFF. J is TRBJ2-1 and V is TRBV5-6; D remains unclear. CDR1 is SGHDT, CDR2 YYEEEE, per germline. The CDR3 consists of 11 residues. The V and J ends lost 4 bases and 5 bases respectively, with 4 bases between them.

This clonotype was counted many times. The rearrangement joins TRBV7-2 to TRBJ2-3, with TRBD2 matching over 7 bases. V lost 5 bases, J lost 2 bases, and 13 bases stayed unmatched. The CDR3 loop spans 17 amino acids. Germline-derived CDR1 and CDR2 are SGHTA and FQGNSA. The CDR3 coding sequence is TGTGCCAGCAGCCACCTGCAATTAGCGGGCGTCACAGATACGCAGTATTTT. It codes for CASSHLQLAGVTDTQYF.

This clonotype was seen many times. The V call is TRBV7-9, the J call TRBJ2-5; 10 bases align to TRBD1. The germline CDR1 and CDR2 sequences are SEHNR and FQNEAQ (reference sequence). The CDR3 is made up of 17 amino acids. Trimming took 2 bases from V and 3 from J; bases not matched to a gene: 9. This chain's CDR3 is CASSLPLGGQGKETQYF. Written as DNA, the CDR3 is TGTGCCAGCAGCTTACCCCTGGGGGGACAGGGGAAAGAGACCCAGTACTTC.

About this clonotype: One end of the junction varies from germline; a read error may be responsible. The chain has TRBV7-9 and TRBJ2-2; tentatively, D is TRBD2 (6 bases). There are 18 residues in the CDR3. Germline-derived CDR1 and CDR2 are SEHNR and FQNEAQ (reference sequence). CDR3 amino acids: CASSLPEGTADGAGEPFF. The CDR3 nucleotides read TGTGCCAGCAGCCTACCGGAGGGGACCGCAGATGGGGCCGGGGAGCCGTTTTTT.

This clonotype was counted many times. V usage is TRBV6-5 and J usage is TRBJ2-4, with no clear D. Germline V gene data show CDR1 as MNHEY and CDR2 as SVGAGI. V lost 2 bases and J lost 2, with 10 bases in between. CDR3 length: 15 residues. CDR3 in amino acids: CASSYDLGSKNIQYF. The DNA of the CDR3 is TGTGCCAGCAGTTACGACTTGGGATCCAAAAACATTCAGTACTTC.

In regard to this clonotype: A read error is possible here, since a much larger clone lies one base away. The CDR3 coding sequence is TGTGCCAGCGGCCAACTACAGGTTTCGGTCCCCTACGAGCAGTACTTC. It encodes CASGQLQVSVPYEQYF. The gene calls are TRBV27 and TRBJ2-7; a possible D gene is TRBD1 (5 bases). CDR1 is MNHEY, CDR2 SMNVEV, per germline (reference sequence). Deletions cut 8 bases from V and 2 bases from J, with 22 bases between. The CDR3 spans 16 residues.

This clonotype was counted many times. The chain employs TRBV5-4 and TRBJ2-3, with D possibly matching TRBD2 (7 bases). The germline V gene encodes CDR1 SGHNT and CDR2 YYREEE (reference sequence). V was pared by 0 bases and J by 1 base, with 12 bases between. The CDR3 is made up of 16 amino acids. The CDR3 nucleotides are TGTGCCAGCAGCTTGGGTCGGGGGGCGGGCACAGATACGCAGTATTTT. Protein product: CASSLGRGAGTDTQYF.

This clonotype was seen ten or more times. In DNA form, the CDR3 reads TGTGCCAGCAGTTACTCGCAGGGGCCGGCGGACACTGAAGCTTTCTTT. It codes for CASSYSQGPADTEAFF. The chain recombines TRBV6-2 or TRBV6-3 with TRBJ1-1, with TRBD1 as a possible D gene (6 bases). V lost 0 bases and J lost 3, with 14 bases in between. CDR1 MNHEY and CDR2 SVGEGT come from the germline V gene. The CDR3 runs 16 residues.

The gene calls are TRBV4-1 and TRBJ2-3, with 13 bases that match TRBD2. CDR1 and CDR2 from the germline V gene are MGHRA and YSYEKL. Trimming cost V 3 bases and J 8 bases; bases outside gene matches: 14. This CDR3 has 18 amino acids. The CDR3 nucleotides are TGCGCCAGCAGCCACGAACCAGGACTAGCGGGGGACAGAGGTACGCAGTATTTT. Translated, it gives CASSHEPGLAGDRGTQYF.

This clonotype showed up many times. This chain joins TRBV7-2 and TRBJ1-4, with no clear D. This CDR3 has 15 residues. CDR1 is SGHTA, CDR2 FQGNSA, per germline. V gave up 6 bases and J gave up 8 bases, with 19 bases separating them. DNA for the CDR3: TGTGCCAGCAGACGTACCGGGGTGGGAGAAGAAAAACTGTTTTTT. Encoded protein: CASRRTGVGEEKLFF.

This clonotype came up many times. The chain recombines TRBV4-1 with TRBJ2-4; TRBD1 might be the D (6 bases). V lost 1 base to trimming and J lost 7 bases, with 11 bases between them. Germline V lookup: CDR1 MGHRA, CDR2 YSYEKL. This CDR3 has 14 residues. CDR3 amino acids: CASSQVRDNNIQYF. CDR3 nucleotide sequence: TGCGCCAGCAGCCAAGTCCGGGACAATAACATTCAGTACTTC.

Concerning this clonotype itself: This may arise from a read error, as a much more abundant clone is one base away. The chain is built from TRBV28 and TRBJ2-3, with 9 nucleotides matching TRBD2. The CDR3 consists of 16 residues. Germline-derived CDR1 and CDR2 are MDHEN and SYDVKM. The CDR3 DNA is TGTGCCAGCAGTCACGGACTAGCGAGAAACACAGATACGCAGTGTTTT. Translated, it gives CASSHGLARNTDTQCF.

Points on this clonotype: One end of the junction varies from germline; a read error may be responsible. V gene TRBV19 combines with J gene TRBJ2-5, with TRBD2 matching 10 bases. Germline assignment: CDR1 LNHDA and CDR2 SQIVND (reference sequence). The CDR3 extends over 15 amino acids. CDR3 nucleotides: TGTGACAGTAGTATACTAGCGGGGTTCCAAGAGACCCAGTACTTC. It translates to CDSSILAGFQETQYF.

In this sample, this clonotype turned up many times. CDR3 protein: CASSFPGLQVLDTQYF. For the CDR3, the DNA is TGTGCCAGCAGTTTCCCGGGACTGCAAGTCCTCGATACGCAGTATTTT. This chain links TRBV5-5 with TRBJ2-3; D possibly corresponds to TRBD2 (6 bases). The CDR3 sequence is 16 residues long. The germline V gene has CDR1 SGHKS and CDR2 YYEKEE (reference sequence). Between the trimmed V and J ends, which lost 5 bases and 6 bases, there was a span of 22 bases.

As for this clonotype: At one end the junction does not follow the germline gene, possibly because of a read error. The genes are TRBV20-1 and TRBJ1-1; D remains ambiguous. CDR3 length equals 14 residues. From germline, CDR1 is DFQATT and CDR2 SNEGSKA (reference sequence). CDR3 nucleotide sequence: TGCGGTGCTAGACATTCCATTATGAACACTGAAGCTTTCTTT. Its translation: CGARHSIMNTEAFF.

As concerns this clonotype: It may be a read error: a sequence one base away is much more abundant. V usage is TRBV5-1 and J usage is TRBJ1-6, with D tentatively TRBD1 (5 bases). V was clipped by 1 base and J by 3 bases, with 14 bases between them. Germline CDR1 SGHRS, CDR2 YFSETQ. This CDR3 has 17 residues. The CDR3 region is CASSLNGHGGYNSPLHF. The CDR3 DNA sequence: TGCGCCAGCAGCTTGAATGGACATGGAGGCTATAATTCACCCCTCCACTTT.